What follows describes a single TCR beta chain. Its antigen remains unidentified. No much larger clone exists at a distance of one base, and base qualities are not known. In the prospective study, participants were roughly 18 to 100 years old, resided in about two dozen geographic areas of the United States, and were enrolled through a virtual design. In the prospective study, participants were assigned to cohorts based on the clinical history participants reported in a screening survey and a study questionnaire. Recovered participants in ImmuneRACE Cohort 3 were defined as having two consecutive negative NP/OP PCR tests, clearance from a healthcare professional, or resolution of symptoms. Each participant in the prospective study had whole blood, serum and a nasopharyngeal or oropharyngeal swab collected by mobile phlebotomists. Over a roughly 2-month period, participants in the prospective study had the option of providing additional blood draws and questionnaires. Before DNA extraction, prospective study blood samples were shipped either frozen or at room temperature.

This record comes from a study of blood T cell repertoires in COVID-19 (dated by TCRdb to the early 2020s). At the level of the whole study: Samples from collaborators originated in the United States, Italy and Spain and spanned both the acute and convalescent phases of COVID-19. The repertoires were made available in a free public database intended to serve as a resource for research on the immune response to SARS-CoV-2. Samples came from the ongoing ImmuneRACE study (first 160 participants) plus 1,254 subjects from 6 global collaborators. The prospective study material was composed of cDNA or gDNA derived from T cells, B-cell-depleted T cells, or PBMCs. Sample metadata almost always included a de-identified subject ID, COVID-19 status, age in years and sex. Subjects who had been exposed to COVID-19, were actively infected with it, or had recovered from it provided the deeply sampled blood TCRbeta repertoires that made up the dataset. Where HLA class I and class II types were available, the types were taken from metadata supplied by the sample provider, not from assay-based typing. Overall results and qualifications from the work: The amount of clinical and demographic metadata varied by source and participant and was provided uncurated.

TCRbeta CDR3 regions were amplified from genomic DNA by means of the immunoSEQ Assay, a bias-controlled multiplex PCR. The authors' pipeline ran thus. Nucleated cell counts per sample were estimated from amplification of reference gene primers within the assay. To quantify the absolute abundance of each unique TCRbeta CDR3 rearrangement, sequence reads were collapsed and filtered. For each sample, productive Simpson clonality was calculated as the square root of Simpson's diversity index across productive rearrangements. TCRdb's version of the immuneACCESS table is confined to in-frame rearrangements and falls short of the full clone set. An unresolved V gene accounts for under half of the shortfall where checked; the remainder is of unknown origin. V and J calls and clone size come straight from that table; D and trimming were deduced from the DNA. The sample data list 250,000 to 350,000 clones, and around 86% of these were observed just once. Roughly a tenth of the sample belongs to the ten largest clones.

This clonotype originated in a woman younger than 30 who had recovered from COVID-19. The material sequenced was PBMCs or T cells enriched from blood (not recorded which).

The DNA sequence is given as TGTGCCAGCAGACTCGCCTACTCTGGAAACACCATATATTTT. This yields the protein CASRLAYSGNTIYF. The chain is encoded by TRBV11-2 joined to TRBJ1-3, with no confident D gene call. The CDR3, from cysteine to phenylalanine, totals 14 residues. The sequence is cut down to CDR3 DNA, 42 bases in frame from base 1. According to the germline V gene, CDR1 reads SGHAT and CDR2 reads FQNNGV. V lost 6 bases and J lost 0 bases; the stretch between them is 9 bases long.